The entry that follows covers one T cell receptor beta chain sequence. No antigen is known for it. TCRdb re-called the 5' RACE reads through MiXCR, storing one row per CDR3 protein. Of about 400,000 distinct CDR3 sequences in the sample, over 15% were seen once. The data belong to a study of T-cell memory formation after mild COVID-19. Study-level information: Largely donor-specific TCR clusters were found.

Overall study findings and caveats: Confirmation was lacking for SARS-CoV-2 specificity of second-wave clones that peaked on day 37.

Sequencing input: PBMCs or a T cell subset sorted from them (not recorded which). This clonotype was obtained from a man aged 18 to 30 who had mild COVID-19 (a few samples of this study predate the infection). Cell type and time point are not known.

As DNA, the CDR3 is TGTGCCAGCAGCTTGGGAGGGACTAGCGGAGGCACAGATACGCAGTATTTT. Encoded protein: CASSLGGTSGGTDTQYF. The genes are TRBV5-4 and TRBJ2-3; 11 positions agree with TRBD2. Trimming cost V 0 bases and J 1 base; bases outside gene matches: 4. The CDR3 sequence is 17 residues long. CDR1 and CDR2 from the germline V gene are SGHNT and YYREEE (reference sequence).